This entry concerns a single TCR beta chain. Its cognate antigen is unknown. Template material for amplifying TCR beta CDR3 regions consisted of RNA transcripts. With the HTBI primer set, the TCR CDR3 went through a first round of RT-PCR. TCRdb redid the calling of the multiplex PCR reads with MiXCR, one entry per CDR3 protein. Of over 500,000 distinct CDR3 sequences listed, roughly a sixth were seen once; the top ten hold less than 30%. This record comes from a study of T cells in Graves' hyperthyroidism and ophthalmopathy. Study results and limitations: The model foresaw ophthalmopathy a median around 6.8 months prior to onset. Most clonotypes that expanded in the thyroid above 0.001 also showed up in blood.

Clinical symptoms, serum thyroxine and TRAb, thyroid ultrasound and orbital computed tomography were used for the diagnoses. The receptor was isolated from a woman under 40 with Graves' ophthalmopathy. Sequencing input: blood.

CDR3 nucleotide sequence: TGTGCCAGCAGCTTACTATCGGCTTCCAACTACGAGCAGTACTTC. Its protein is CASSLLSASNYEQYF. The gene calls are TRBV7-2 and TRBJ2-7, with D uncertain. The V end lost 2 bases, the J end lost 3 bases, and 14 bases lay between the germline ends. CDR3 length equals 15 residues. CDR1 is SGHTA and CDR2 is FQGNSA in the germline V gene.